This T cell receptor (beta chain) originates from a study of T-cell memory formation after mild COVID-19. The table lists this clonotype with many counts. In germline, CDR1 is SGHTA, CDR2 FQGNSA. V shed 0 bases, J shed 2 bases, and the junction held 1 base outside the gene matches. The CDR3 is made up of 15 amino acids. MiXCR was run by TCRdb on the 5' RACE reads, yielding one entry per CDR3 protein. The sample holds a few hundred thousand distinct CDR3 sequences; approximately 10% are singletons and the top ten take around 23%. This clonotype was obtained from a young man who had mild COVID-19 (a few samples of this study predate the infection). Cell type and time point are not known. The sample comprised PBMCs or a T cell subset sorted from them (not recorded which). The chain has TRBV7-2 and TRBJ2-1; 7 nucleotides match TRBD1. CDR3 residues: CASSLAGTAYNEQFF. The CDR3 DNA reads TGTGCCAGCAGCTTAGCCGGGACAGCCTACAATGAGCAGTTCTTC.